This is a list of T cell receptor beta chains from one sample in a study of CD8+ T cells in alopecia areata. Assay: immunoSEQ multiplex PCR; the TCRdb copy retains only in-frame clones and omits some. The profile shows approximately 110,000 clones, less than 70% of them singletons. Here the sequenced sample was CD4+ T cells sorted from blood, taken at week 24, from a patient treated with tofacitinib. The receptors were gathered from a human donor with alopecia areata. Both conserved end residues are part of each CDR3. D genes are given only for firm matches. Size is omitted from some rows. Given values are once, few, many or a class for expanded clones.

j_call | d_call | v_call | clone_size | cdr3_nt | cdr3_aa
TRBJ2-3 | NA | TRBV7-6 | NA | TGTGCCAGCAGCTTAGTAGTAGGGGAAGATACGCAGTATTTT | CASSLVVGEDTQYF
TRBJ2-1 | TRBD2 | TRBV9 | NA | TGTGCCAGCAGCGTAGCCCTGCAAGCGGGGGGATACAATGAGCAGTTCTTC | CASSVALQAGGYNEQFF
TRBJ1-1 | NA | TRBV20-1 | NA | TGCAGTGCTAGAGATATCCGTGAAGCTTTCTTT | CSARDIREAFF
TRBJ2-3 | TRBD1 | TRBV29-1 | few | TGCAGCACTACAGGGGCCTTCACAGATACGCAGTATTTT | CSTTGAFTDTQYF
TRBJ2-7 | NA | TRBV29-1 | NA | TGCAGCGTGCGGGACTCCTACGAGCAGTACTTC | CSVRDSYEQYF
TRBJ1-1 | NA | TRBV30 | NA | TGTGCCTGGAGAGCAGGGGTGGGCACTGAAGCTTTCTTT | CAWRAGVGTEAFF
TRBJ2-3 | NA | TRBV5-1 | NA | TGCGCCAGCAAATTCGCCCCCTCCCCTGAAGATACGCAGTATTTT | CASKFAPSPEDTQYF
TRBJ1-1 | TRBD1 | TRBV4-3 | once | TGCGCCAGCAGCCAAGGCCCGGGACAGGGCTACACTGAAGCTTTCTTT | CASSQGPGQGYTEAFF
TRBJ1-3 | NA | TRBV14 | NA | TGTGCCAGCAGCCCTGGCCCTGGAAACACCATATATTTT | CASSPGPGNTIYF
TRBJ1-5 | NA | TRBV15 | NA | TGTGCCACCAGCAGAGGGCGGGCAGGGTATCAGCCCCAGCATTTT | CATSRGRAGYQPQHF
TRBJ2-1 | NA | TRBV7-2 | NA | TGTGCCAGCAGCTTAGCTTTCGCGTGGGATGAGCAGTTCTTC | CASSLAFAWDEQFF
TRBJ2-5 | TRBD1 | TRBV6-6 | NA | TGTGCCAGCAGCTTAGACAGGGCCTCGACCCAGTACTTC | CASSLDRASTQYF
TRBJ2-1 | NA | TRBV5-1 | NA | TGCGCCAGCAGCTTGATCGGCTCCTACAATGAGCAGTTCTTC | CASSLIGSYNEQFF
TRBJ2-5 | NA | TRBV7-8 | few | TGTGCCAGCAGCTCTCAGGGCTGGGAGACCCAGTACTTC | CASSSQGWETQYF
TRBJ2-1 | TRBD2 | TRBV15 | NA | TGTGCCACCAGCCAAGCGGGGGGGCGTGAGCAGTTCTTC | CATSQAGGREQFF
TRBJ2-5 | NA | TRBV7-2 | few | TGTGCCAGCACCCCGGGGGAGACCCAGTACTTC | CASTPGETQYF
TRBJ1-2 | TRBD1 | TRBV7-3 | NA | TGTGCCAGCAGCTCATCGGACAGGGGAGGTGGCTACACCTTC | CASSSSDRGGGYTF
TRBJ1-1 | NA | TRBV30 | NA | TGTGCCTGGAGTAGTATCGGGGGGACTGAAGCTTTCTTT | CAWSSIGGTEAFF
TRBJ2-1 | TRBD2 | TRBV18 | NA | TGTGCCAGCTCACAAAACACCCTTACTAGCGGGGACCTGAGCTCCTACAATGAGCAGTTCTTC | CASSQNTLTSGDLSSYNEQFF
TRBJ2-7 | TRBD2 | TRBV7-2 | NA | TGTGTCAGCAGCTTAGTCGCGGGGGGGTCCTCCTACGAGCAGTACTTC | CVSSLVAGGSSYEQYF
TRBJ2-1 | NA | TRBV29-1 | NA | TGCAGCGTTGAAGGCGGGGGCTCAGGGTACAATGAGCAGTTCTTC | CSVEGGGSGYNEQFF
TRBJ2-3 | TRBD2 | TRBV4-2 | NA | TGTGCCAGCAGCCACGCCACGGGGGGTCGTACAGATACGCAGTATTTT | CASSHATGGRTDTQYF
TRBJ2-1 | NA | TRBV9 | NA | TGTGCCAGCAGCGTAGCGGACTACTTCAATGAGCAGTTCTTC | CASSVADYFNEQFF
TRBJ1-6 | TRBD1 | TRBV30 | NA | TGTGCCTGGGGACAGGGAGGGAATTCACCCCTCCACTTT | CAWGQGGNSPLHF
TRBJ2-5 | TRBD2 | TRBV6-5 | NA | TGTGCCAGCAGTCCGGGACTAGCAGTGGAGACCCAGTACTTC | CASSPGLAVETQYF
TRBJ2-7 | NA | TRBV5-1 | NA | TGCGCCAGCAGCTTGGCCCCAGGGGTCACCTACGAGCAGTACTTC | CASSLAPGVTYEQYF
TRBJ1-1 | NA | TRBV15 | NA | TGTGCCACCAGCAGCGTGAGAGAGGGGAACACTGAAGCTTTCTTT | CATSSVREGNTEAFF
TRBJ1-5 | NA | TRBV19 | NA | TGTGCCAGTAGTATATACGGTAGCAATCAGCCCCAGCATTTT | CASSIYGSNQPQHF
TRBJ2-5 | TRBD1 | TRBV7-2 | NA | TGTGCCAGCAGCCCGGACAGGGGAAACCAAGAGACCCAGTACTTC | CASSPDRGNQETQYF
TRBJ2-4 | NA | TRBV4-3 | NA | TGCGCCAGCAGCCAAACGGGTGATAACAAAAACATTCAGTACTTC | CASSQTGDNKNIQYF
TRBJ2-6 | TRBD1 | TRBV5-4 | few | TGTGCCAGCAGCTCGACCGGACAGGGGGCGACTGGGGCCAACGTCCTGACTTTC | CASSSTGQGATGANVLTF
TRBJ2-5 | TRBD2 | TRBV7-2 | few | TGTGCCAGCAGCTTGGCGGGGGGGCCAGAAGAGACCCAGTACTTC | CASSLAGGPEETQYF